The sequence of this T cell receptor beta chain was determined in a study of blood T cell repertoires in COVID-19. Measured with immunoSEQ multiplex PCR; TCRdb has only the in-frame clones, and not every one. Altogether 100,000 to 150,000 clones are present, approximately 85% being singletons, with the ten largest covering about 5.4%. The sequence came from a human donor in a cohort sampled during active COVID-19. The sequencing sample was made of peripheral blood.

The CDR3 region has the DNA TGTGCCAGCAGCTTAGATACCGGGACAGGGGCTAGGGAGCAGTTCTTC. It specifies CASSLDTGTGAREQFF. The rearrangement joins TRBV11-2 to TRBJ2-1, with 10 bases aligning to TRBD1. The CDR3 is made up of 16 amino acids. In germline, CDR1 is SGHAT, CDR2 FQNNGV. Trimming at V came to 0 bases and at J to 10 bases, leaving 9 bases not matched to a gene.